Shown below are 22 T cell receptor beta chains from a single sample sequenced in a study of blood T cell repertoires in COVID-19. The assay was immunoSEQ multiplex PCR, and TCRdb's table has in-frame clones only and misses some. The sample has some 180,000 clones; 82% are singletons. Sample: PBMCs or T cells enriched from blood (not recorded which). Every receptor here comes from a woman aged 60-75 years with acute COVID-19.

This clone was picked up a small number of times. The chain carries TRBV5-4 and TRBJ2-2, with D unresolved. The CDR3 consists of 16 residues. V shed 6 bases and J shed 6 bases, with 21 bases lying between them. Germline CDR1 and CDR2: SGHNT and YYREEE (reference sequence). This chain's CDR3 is CASNGPVSGIPGELFF. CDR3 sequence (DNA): TGTGCCAGCAACGGTCCCGTATCGGGTATTCCCGGGGAGCTGTTTTTT.

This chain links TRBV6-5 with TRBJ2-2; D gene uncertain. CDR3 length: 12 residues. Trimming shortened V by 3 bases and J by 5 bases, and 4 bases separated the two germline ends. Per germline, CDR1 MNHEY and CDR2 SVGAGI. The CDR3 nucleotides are TGTGCCAGCAGTTATAGTACCGGGGAGCTGTTTTTT. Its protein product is CASSYSTGELFF.

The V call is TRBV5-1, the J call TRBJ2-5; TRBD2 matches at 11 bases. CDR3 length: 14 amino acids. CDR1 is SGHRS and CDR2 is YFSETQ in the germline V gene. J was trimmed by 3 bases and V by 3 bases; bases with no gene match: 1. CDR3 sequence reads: CASSSTSGKETQYF. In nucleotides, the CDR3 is TGCGCCAGCAGCTCGACTAGCGGGAAAGAGACCCAGTACTTC.

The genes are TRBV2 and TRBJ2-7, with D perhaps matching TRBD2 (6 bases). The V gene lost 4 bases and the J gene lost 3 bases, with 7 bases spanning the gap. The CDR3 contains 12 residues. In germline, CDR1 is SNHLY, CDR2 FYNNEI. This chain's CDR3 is CASSGGDYEQYF. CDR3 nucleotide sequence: TGTGCCAGCAGTGGGGGGGACTACGAGCAGTACTTC.

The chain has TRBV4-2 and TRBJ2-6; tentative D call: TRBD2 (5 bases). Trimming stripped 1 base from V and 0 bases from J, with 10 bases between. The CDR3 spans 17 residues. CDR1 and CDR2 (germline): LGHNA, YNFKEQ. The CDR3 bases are TGTGCCAGCAGCCAAGTGTTTCGGGACTCTGGGGCCAACGTCCTGACTTTC. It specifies CASSQVFRDSGANVLTF.

CDR3 protein: CASSQGLYAKYSSYEQYF. In DNA, the CDR3 is TGCGCCAGCAGCCAAGGTTTATACGCTAAGTACAGTTCCTACGAGCAGTACTTC. The chain has TRBV4-1 and TRBJ2-7; D uncertain. The V gene's germline CDR1 is MGHRA and CDR2 YSYEKL. The germline V and J ends were trimmed by 1 base and 1 base, with 20 bases remaining between them. CDR3 length equals 18 residues.

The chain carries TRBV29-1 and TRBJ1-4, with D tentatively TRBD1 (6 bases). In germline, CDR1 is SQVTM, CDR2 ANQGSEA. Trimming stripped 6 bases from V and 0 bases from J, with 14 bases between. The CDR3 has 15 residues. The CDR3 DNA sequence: TGCAGCGTCACTGAGGGGGGGGCAACTAATGAAAAACTGTTTTTT. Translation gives CSVTEGGATNEKLFF.

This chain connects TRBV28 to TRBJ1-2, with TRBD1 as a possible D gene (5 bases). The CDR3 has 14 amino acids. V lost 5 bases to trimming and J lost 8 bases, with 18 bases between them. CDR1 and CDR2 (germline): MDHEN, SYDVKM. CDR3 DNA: TGTGCCAGCAGTAACATCAGGGATGGGGTGGGCTACACCTTC. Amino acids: CASSNIRDGVGYTF.

The CDR3 region has the DNA TGTGCCACCCAAATACAGGGGTCAATCGGAAGGGGCTACACCTTC. It is translated as CATQIQGSIGRGYTF. The chain carries TRBV19 and TRBJ1-2; 7 nucleotides line up with TRBD1. CDR1 is LNHDA and CDR2 is SQIVND in the germline V gene (reference sequence). The V gene end was trimmed by 10 bases and the J gene end by 8 bases; junction bases not matched to a gene: 19. The CDR3 totals 15 residues.

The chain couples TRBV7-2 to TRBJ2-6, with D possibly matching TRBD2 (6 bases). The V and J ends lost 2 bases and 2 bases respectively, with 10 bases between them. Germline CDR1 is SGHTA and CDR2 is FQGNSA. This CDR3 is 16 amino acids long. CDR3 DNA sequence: TGTGCCAGCAGCTTATCGCGGGATGCTGGGGCCAACGTCCTGACTTTC. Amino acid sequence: CASSLSRDAGANVLTF.

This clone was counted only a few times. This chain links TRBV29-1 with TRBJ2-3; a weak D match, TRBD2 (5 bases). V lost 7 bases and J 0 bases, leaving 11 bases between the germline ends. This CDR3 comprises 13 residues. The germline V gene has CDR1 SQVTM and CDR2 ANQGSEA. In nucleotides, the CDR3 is TGCAGCGGAGAGGGTTGGAGCACAGATACGCAGTATTTT. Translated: CSGEGWSTDTQYF.

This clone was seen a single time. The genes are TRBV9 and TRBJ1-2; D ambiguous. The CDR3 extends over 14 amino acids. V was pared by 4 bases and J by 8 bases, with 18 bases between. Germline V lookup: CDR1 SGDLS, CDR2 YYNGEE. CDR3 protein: CASSLRLTTDGYTF. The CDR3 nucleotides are TGTGCCAGCAGCCTGAGACTGACTACAGACGGCTACACCTTC.

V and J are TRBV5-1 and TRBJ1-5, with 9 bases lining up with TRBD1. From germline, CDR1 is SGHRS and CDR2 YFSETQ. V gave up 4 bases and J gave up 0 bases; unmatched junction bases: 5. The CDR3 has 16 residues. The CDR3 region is CASSLTGGLSNQPQHF. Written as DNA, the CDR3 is TGCGCCAGCAGCCTGACAGGGGGGCTTAGCAATCAGCCCCAGCATTTT.

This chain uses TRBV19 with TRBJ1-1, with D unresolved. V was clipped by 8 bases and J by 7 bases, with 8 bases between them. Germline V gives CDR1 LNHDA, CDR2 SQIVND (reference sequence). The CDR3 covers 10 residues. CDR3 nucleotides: TGTGCCAGTGCGCAATTTGAAGCTTTCTTT. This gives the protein CASAQFEAFF.

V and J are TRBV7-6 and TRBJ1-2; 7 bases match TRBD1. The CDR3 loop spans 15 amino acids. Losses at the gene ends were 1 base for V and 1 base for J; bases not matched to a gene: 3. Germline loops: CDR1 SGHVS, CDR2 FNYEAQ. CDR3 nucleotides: TGTGCCAGCAGCTTAGGGGACAGATATAACTATGGCTACACCTTC. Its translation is CASSLGDRYNYGYTF.

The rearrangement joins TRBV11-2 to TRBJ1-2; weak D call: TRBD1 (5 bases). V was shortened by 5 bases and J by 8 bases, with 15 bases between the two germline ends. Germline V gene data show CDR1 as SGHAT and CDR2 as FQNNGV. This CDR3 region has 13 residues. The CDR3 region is CASSQDPRQGYTF. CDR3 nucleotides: TGTGCCAGCAGCCAGGACCCCCGACAGGGCTACACCTTC.

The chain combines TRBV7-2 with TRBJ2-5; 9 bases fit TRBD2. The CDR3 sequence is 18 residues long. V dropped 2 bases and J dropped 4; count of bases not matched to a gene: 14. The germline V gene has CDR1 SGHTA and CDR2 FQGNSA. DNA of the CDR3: TGTGCCAGCAGCTTATCCTTATTTCGCGGGAGGGCCGGAGAGACCCAGTACTTC. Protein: CASSLSLFRGRAGETQYF.

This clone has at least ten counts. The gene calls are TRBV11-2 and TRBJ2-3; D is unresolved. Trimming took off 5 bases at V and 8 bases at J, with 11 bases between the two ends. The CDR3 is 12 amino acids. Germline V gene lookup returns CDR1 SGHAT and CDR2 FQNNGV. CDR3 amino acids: CASSPIFRTQYF. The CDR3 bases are TGTGCCAGCAGCCCTATTTTTCGTACGCAGTATTTT.

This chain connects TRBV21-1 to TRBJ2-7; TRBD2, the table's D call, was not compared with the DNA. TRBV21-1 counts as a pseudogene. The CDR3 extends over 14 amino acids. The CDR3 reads CASSSEVTVYEQYV. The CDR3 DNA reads TGTGCCAGCAGCTCTGAGGTAACGGTCTACGAGCAGTACGTC.

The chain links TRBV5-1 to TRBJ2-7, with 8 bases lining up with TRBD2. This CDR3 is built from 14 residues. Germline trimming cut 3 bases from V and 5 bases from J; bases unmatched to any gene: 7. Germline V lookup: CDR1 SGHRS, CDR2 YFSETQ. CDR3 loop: CASSSGTRGDEQYF. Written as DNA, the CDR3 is TGCGCCAGCAGCTCCGGGACTAGGGGCGACGAGCAGTACTTC.

Here the CDR3 DNA reads TGTGCCAGCAGCTTAGGGACAGGGGGTTTCAATGAGCAGTTCTTC. It is translated as CASSLGTGGFNEQFF. This chain uses TRBV7-2 with TRBJ2-1, with 10 bases aligning to TRBD1. V was clipped by 1 base and J by 6 bases; unmatched bases: 3. Germline assignment: CDR1 SGHTA and CDR2 FQGNSA. The length of the CDR3 is 15 residues.

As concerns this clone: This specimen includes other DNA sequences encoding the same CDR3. CDR3 sequence: CASSPTGDQPQHF. CDR3 DNA sequence: TGTGCCAGCTCACCGACAGGGGATCAGCCCCAGCATTTT. The chain combines TRBV18 with TRBJ1-5, with 8 bases matching TRBD1. J was trimmed by 5 bases and V by 3 bases; bases with no gene match: 0. The CDR3 runs 13 residues. Germline-derived CDR1 and CDR2 are KGHSH and LQKENI.